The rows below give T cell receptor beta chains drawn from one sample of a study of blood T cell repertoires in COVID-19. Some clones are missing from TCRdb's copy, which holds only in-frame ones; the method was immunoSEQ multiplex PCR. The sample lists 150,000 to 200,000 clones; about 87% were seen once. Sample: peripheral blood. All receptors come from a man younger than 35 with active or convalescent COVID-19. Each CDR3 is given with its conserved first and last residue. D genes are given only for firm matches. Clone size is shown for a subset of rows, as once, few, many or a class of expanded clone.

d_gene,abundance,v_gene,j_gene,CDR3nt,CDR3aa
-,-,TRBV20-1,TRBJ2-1,TGCAGTGTAGACTACTACAATGAGCAGTTCTTC,CSVDYYNEQFF
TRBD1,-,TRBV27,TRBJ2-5,TGTGCCAGCAGCCCGGGACAGGGTGAGACCCAGTACTTC,CASSPGQGETQYF
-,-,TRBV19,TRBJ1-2,TGTGCCAGTAAACCGACAGGACAGAACTATGGCTACACCTTC,CASKPTGQNYGYTF
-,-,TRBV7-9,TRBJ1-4,TGTGCCAGCAGCTCCACAGGGAATGAAAAACTGTTTTTT,CASSSTGNEKLFF
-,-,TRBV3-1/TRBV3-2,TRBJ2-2,TGTGCCAGCAGCGTTGACCTTACTAGTACTCCCGGGGAGCTGTTTTTT,CASSVDLTSTPGELFF
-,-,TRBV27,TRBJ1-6,TGTGCCAGCAGTTTATACTATGACGGGGGGAGCTCCTATAATTCACCCCTCCACTTT,CASSLYYDGGSSYNSPLHF
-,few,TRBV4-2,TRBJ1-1,TGTGCCAGCAGCCAAGGAAAGGGGAAGAACACTGAAGCTTTCTTT,CASSQGKGKNTEAFF
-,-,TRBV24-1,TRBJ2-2,TGTGCCACCAGCCCTAGCGTATCGAACACCGGGGAGCTGTTTTTT,CATSPSVSNTGELFF
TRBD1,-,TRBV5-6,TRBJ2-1,TGTGCCAGCAGCTTACCCGGGACAGGGCCCTACAATGAGCAGTTCTTC,CASSLPGTGPYNEQFF
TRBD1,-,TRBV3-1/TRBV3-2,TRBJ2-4,TGTGCCAGCAGCCACCCAGGGGGAACTAAAAACATTCAGTACTTC,CASSHPGGTKNIQYF
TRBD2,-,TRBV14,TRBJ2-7,TGTGCCAGCAGCCGCAGCGGGACCTACGAGCAGTACTTC,CASSRSGTYEQYF
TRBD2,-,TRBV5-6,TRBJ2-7,TGTGCCAGCAGCCCCTCGATTGGACTAGCGGGACACGAGCAGTACTTC,CASSPSIGLAGHEQYF
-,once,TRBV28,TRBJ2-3,TGTGCCAGCAGTTTTAAAGGGGCGGGAACAGATACGCAGTATTTT,CASSFKGAGTDTQYF
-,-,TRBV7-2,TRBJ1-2,TGTGCCAGCAGTCAGTTTTTGTCAGGGAGACTAGCTGGCTACACCTTC,CASSQFLSGRLAGYTF
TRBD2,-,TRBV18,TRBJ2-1,TGTGCCAGCTCACCACCGATACGACTAGCGGGAGGTGATGAGCAGTTCTTC,CASSPPIRLAGGDEQFF
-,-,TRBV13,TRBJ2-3,TGTGCCAGCAGCTTCGACGCCCCCGGAGGCACAGATACGCAGTATTTT,CASSFDAPGGTDTQYF
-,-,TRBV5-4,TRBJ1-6,TGTGCCAGCAGCTTGGGTATCCGGAGTAGAAGTGATTCACCCCTCCACTTT,CASSLGIRSRSDSPLHF
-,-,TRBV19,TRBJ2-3,TGTGCCAGTAGCACTACAGGGTCCCCAGATACGCAGTATTTT,CASSTTGSPDTQYF
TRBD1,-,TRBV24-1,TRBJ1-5,TGTGCCACCAGTGACGCAAAGACAGGGCCAAATCAGCCCCAGCATTTT,CATSDAKTGPNQPQHF
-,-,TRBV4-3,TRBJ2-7,TGCGCCAGCAGCCACTCCTTGACTTGGATGGGTGGCGAGCAGTACTTC,CASSHSLTWMGGEQYF
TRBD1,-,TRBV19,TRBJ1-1,TGTGCCAGTAGTCCCGGGACAGGGTGGGGGAACACTGAAGCTTTCTTT,CASSPGTGWGNTEAFF
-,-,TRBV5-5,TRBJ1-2,TGTGCCAGCAGCTTGGCCGGGGACTATGGCTACACCTTC,CASSLAGDYGYTF
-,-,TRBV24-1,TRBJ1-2,TGTGCCACCAGTGATTCCCCAGGGAAGTCTAACTATGGCTACACCTTC,CATSDSPGKSNYGYTF
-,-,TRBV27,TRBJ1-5,TGTGCCAGCAGTTTAAGGAGTCGTTATCAGCCCCAGCATTTT,CASSLRSRYQPQHF
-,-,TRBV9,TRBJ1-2,TGTGCCAGCAGCGACCCCACGGAACAGACAACTAACTATGGCTACACCTTC,CASSDPTEQTTNYGYTF
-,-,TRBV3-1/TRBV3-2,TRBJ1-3,TGTGCCAGCAGTCCTCGGACCGGGACAAAGGGAAACACCATATATTTT,CASSPRTGTKGNTIYF
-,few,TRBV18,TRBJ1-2,TGTGCCAGCTCACCAACGGCAGGGGACTATGGCTACACCTTC,CASSPTAGDYGYTF
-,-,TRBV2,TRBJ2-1,TGTGCCAGCAGTCCTAGTACCGTCGCCTACAATGAGCAGTTCTTC,CASSPSTVAYNEQFF
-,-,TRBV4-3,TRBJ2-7,TGCGCCAGCAGCCAGTACTGGAAGGACAAGACAGGTACGACAACCTACGAGCAGTACTTC,CASSQYWKDKTGTTTYEQYF
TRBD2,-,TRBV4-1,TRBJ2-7,TGCGCCAGCAGCCAAGAAGTCGCTAGCGGGAGGGGGTTAACCTACGAGCAGTACTTC,CASSQEVASGRGLTYEQYF
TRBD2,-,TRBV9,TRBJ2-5,TGTGCCAGCAGCGTTGGGGCGAGGGGACTAGACCAAGAGACCCAGTACTTC,CASSVGARGLDQETQYF
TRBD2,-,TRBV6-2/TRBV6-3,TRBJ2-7,TGTGCCAGCAGTTACCCCTTCAATCTAGCGGGGGACTACGAGCAGTACTTC,CASSYPFNLAGDYEQYF
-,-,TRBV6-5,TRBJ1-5,TGTGCCAGCACCACGGGAGGCAATCAGCCCCAGCATTTT,CASTTGGNQPQHF
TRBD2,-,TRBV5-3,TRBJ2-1,TGTGCCAGAAGTCTGCAGATCGGACTAGCGGTTTACAATGAGCAGTTCTTC,CARSLQIGLAVYNEQFF
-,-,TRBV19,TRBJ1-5,TGTGCCAGTAGTATAATTGCGGGAGGCAATCAGCCCCAGCATTTT,CASSIIAGGNQPQHF
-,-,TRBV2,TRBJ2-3,TGTGCCAGCAGTGACCAGGGAGGAACAGATACGCAGTATTTT,CASSDQGGTDTQYF
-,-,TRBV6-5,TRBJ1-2,TGTGCCAGCAGTAAGAGACAGACAAACTATGGCTACACCTTC,CASSKRQTNYGYTF
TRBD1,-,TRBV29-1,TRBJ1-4,TGCAGCGTTGGCGGGACAGGGAATGAAAAACTGTTTTTT,CSVGGTGNEKLFF
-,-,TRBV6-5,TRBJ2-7,TGTGCCAGCAGTCACGACAGGAGTCGCTACGAGCAGTACTTC,CASSHDRSRYEQYF
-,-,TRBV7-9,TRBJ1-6,TGTGCCAGCAGCTCACCTGGGGCCGAGTTTGATTCACCCCTCCACTTT,CASSSPGAEFDSPLHF
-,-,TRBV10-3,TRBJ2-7,TGTGCCATCAGTGATTGGGCCCCCCAGGAGGCCGAGCAGTACTTC,CAISDWAPQEAEQYF
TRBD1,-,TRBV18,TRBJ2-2,TGTGCCAGCTCACGTGGGACAGCCAACACCGGGGAGCTGTTTTTT,CASSRGTANTGELFF
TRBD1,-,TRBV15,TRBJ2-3,TGTGCCACCAGCAGAATCGGACAGGTTAGAGATACGCAGTATTTT,CATSRIGQVRDTQYF
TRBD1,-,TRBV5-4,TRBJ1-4,TGTGCCAGCAGCTTAGGGACAGGGGCGAATAATGAAAAACTGTTTTTT,CASSLGTGANNEKLFF
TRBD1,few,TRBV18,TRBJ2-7,TGTGCCAGCTCACCACAAACAGGGGCCTACGAGCAGTACTTC,CASSPQTGAYEQYF
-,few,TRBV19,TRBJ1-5,TGTGCCAGTAGTATAGAGGGGCCGCCCTCAGGATATCGGCCCCAGCATTTT,CASSIEGPPSGYRPQHF
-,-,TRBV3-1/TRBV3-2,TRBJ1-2,TGTGCCAGCAGCCAAGAGGTACGCGCCTATGGCTACACCTTC,CASSQEVRAYGYTF
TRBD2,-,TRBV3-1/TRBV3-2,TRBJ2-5,TGTGCCAGCAGCCAACGACTAGCGGGGGGCCGCGCCCAAGAGACCCAGTACTTC,CASSQRLAGGRAQETQYF
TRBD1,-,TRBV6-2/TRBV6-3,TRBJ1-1,TGTGCCAGCAGTTACCGGGACAGGGCAAAGAACACTGAAGCTTTCTTT,CASSYRDRAKNTEAFF
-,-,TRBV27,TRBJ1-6,TGTGCCAGCAGTTTATTTGGGGCCCTGGCTTCACCCCTCCACTTT,CASSLFGALASPLHF
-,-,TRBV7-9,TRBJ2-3,TGTGCCAGCAGCTCCCGACTAGTTAGCACAGATACGCAGTATTTT,CASSSRLVSTDTQYF
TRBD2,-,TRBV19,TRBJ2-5,TGTGCCAGTAGATCCGGGACTAGCGGGCCTTTGTACCAAGAGACCCAGTACTTC,CASRSGTSGPLYQETQYF
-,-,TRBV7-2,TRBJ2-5,TGTGCCAGCAGCCAGACTAGCGCAGGGGGGGAGACCCAGTACTTC,CASSQTSAGGETQYF
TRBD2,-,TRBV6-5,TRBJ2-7,TGTGCCAGCAGTTCTGGACTAGGGACCTACGAGCAGTACTTC,CASSSGLGTYEQYF
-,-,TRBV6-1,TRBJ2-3,TGTGCCAGCAGTGAAATGAAGGGGAGGGGGTTTTCTAGCACAGATACGCAGTATTTT,CASSEMKGRGFSSTDTQYF